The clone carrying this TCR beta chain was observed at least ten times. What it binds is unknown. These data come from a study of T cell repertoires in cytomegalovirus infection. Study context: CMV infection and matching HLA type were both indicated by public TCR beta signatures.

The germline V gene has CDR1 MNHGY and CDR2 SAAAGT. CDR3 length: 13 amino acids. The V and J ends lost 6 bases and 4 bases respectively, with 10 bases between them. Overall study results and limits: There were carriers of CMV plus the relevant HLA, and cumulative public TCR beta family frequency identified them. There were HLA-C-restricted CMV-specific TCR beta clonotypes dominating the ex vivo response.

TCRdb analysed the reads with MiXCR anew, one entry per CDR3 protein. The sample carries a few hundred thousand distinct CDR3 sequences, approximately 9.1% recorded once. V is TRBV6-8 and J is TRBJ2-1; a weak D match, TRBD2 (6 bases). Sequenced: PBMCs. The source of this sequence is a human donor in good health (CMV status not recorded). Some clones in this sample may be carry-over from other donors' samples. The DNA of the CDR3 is TGTGCCAGCAGAGGGGAGGCTTACAATGAGCAGTTCTTC. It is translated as CASRGEAYNEQFF.